These 12 T cell receptor beta chains share one sample of origin, sequenced in a study of T-cell memory formation after mild COVID-19. Each CDR3 protein gets one entry after TCRdb re-called the 5' RACE reads with MiXCR. The sample has 25,000 to 35,000 distinct CDR3 sequences, just under 7.5% seen once; the top ten hold 13% to 15%. Material: PBMCs or a T cell subset sorted from them (not recorded which). The receptors were gathered from an adult woman who had mild COVID-19 (a few samples of this study predate the infection). Cell type and time point are not known.

This clonotype was observed at least ten times. The chain carries TRBV6-6 and TRBJ1-2; 9 bases fit TRBD1. This CDR3 contains 14 residues. Germline CDR1 and CDR2: MNHNY and SVGAGI (reference sequence). V was clipped by 8 bases and J by 4 bases; unmatched bases: 8. The CDR3 DNA sequence: TGTGCCAGCTTACGGGACAGGGATGCCTATGGCTACACCTTC. As protein: CASLRDRDAYGYTF.

This clonotype was detected many times. V and J are TRBV7-2 and TRBJ2-7; D not certain. The CDR3 consists of 13 residues. The germline V gene has CDR1 SGHTA and CDR2 FQGNSA. Trimming shortened V by 0 bases and J by 2 bases, and 5 bases separated the two germline ends. The CDR3 reads CASSLASPYEQYF. In DNA, the CDR3 is TGTGCCAGCAGCTTAGCGTCGCCCTACGAGCAGTACTTC.

This clonotype was counted many times. V and J are TRBV12-3 or TRBV12-4 and TRBJ2-3; TRBD2 matches 8 bases. CDR3 length equals 18 residues. Trimming at V came to 2 bases and at J to 0 bases, leaving 10 bases not matched to a gene. The CDR3 here is CASSLLGHGGASTDTQYF. Written as DNA, the CDR3 is TGTGCCAGCAGTTTATTGGGGCACGGGGGGGCTAGCACAGATACGCAGTATTTT.

In its sample, this clonotype was seen many times. The CDR3 protein is CAWSGEGVADTQYF. The CDR3, as DNA: TGTGCCTGGAGTGGAGAGGGAGTGGCAGATACGCAGTATTTT. The V gene is TRBV30, the J gene TRBJ2-3; D may be TRBD2 (5 bases). The germline V gene has CDR1 GTSNPN and CDR2 SVGIG (reference sequence). Trimming left V 1 base short and J 4 bases short, with 12 bases between. The CDR3 runs to 14 residues.

This clonotype came up many times. This sequence joins TRBV7-9 and TRBJ2-7; D may be TRBD1 (5 bases). V lost 2 bases and J lost 0, with 14 bases in between. This CDR3 has 16 amino acids. CDR1 SEHNR and CDR2 FQNEAQ come from the germline V gene (reference sequence). CDR3 region: CASSLSGRVSSYEQYF. The CDR3 DNA reads TGTGCCAGCAGCTTATCGGGCAGGGTGAGCTCCTACGAGCAGTACTTC.

The chain uses TRBV4-1 and TRBJ2-1; 12 bases align to TRBD1. Germline CDR1 reads MGHRA; CDR2 reads YSYEKL. V dropped 1 base and J dropped 7; count of bases not matched to a gene: 11. The CDR3 spans 18 residues. As DNA, the CDR3 is TGCGCCAGCAGCCAAGTTTGGACGAGGGACAGGGGGCCTAATGAGCAGTTCTTC. It yields the protein CASSQVWTRDRGPNEQFF.

In this sample, this clonotype turned up many times. This chain joins TRBV5-1 and TRBJ1-3, with 10 bases fitting TRBD1. Per the germline V gene, CDR1 is SGHRS and CDR2 is YFSETQ. This CDR3 is 15 amino acids long. V dropped 3 bases and J dropped 3; count of bases not matched to a gene: 3. DNA of the CDR3: TGCGCCAGCAGCTCGGACAGGGGGAGTGGAAACACCATATATTTT. Its protein is CASSSDRGSGNTIYF. The full variable domain, with the rest looked up from reference TRBV5-1 and TRBJ1-3, is KAGVTQTPRYLIKTRGQQVTLSCSPISGHRSVSWYQQTPGQGLQFLFEYFSETQRNKGNFPGRFSGRQFSNSRSEMNVSTLELGDSALYLCASSSDRGSGNTIYFGEGSWLTVV.

This clonotype appeared many times. The chain couples TRBV5-5 to TRBJ1-1; D is undetermined. The CDR3 is made up of 13 amino acids. The V gene lost 2 bases and the J gene lost 2 bases, with 7 bases spanning the gap. The germline V gene has CDR1 SGHKS and CDR2 YYEKEE (reference sequence). The CDR3 here is CASSLLINTEAFF. DNA of the CDR3: TGTGCCAGCAGCTTACTGATAAACACTGAAGCTTTCTTT.

The rearrangement links TRBV5-4 to TRBJ1-4, with D perhaps matching TRBD1 (6 bases). From germline, CDR1 is SGHNT and CDR2 YYREEE (reference sequence). This CDR3 is 14 amino acids long. V lost 2 bases to trimming and J lost 8 bases, with 13 bases between them. CDR3 residues: CASSLQGAEEKLFF. The CDR3 bases are TGTGCCAGCAGCTTACAGGGCGCGGAGGAAAAACTGTTTTTT.

This clonotype was seen at least ten times. CDR3: CASSSRGRTNTGELFF. Here the CDR3 DNA reads TGTGCCAGCAGCAGCCGTGGACGTACGAACACCGGGGAGCTGTTTTTT. V usage is TRBV11-2 and J usage is TRBJ2-2; D is unclear. This CDR3 spans 16 amino acids. Germline V gene data show CDR1 as SGHAT and CDR2 as FQNNGV. V was clipped by 5 bases and J by 0 bases, with 13 bases between them.

This clonotype occurred many times. This rearrangement joins TRBV20-1 to TRBJ2-1; D is undetermined. The germline V and J ends were trimmed by 3 bases and 8 bases, with 8 bases remaining between them. The length of the CDR3 is 11 residues. CDR1 is DFQATT and CDR2 is SNEGSKA in the germline V gene (reference sequence). In nucleotides, the CDR3 is TGCAGTGCTAGGGGTGGGGATGAGCAGTTCTTC. Its translation is CSARGGDEQFF.

This clonotype turned up a few times. The chain uses TRBV20-1 and TRBJ2-1; 10 bases match TRBD2. Germline V CDR1 and CDR2: DFQATT, SNEGSKA (reference sequence). V lost 0 bases to trimming and J lost 8 bases; unmatched junction nucleotides: 10. This CDR3 contains 16 residues. The CDR3 nucleotides read TGCAGTGCTAGAGATACGCGCCTAGCGGGAGACTATGAGCAGTTCTTC. It yields the protein CSARDTRLAGDYEQFF.